Below are 2 T cell receptor beta chains sequenced from a single sample in a study of T-cell reconstitution after alpha-beta-depleted transplantation in children. Unique molecular identifiers were incorporated during preparation of the TCRbeta library. Each CDR3 protein gets one entry after TCRdb re-called the PCR reads with MiXCR. The repertoire holds a few hundred thousand distinct CDR3 sequences, with about an eighth as singletons. The specimen was PBMCs, mostly from graft donor cells, collected 360 days after TCRalphabeta/CD19-depleted stem cell transplant. These receptors were taken from a male patient under 18 who had a stem cell transplant for acute myeloid leukemia, so the T cells may come from the graft donor.

In its sample, this clonotype was seen many times. The chain links TRBV10-3 to TRBJ2-4, with 7 nucleotides matching TRBD2. The CDR3 covers 14 residues. V dropped 10 bases and J dropped 5; count of bases not matched to a gene: 11. Germline CDR1 is ENHRY and CDR2 is SYGVKD. CDR3 sequence: CATALGLAENIQYF. The DNA of the CDR3 is TGTGCCACCGCCCTCGGGCTAGCGGAAAACATTCAGTACTTC.

The rearrangement joins TRBV12-3 or TRBV12-4 to TRBJ1-3; 8 bases map to TRBD1. The length of the CDR3 is 17 residues. Trimming removed 7 bases from V and 4 bases from J; junction bases left unmatched: 15. The CDR3 region is CASNTGGGRGQGNTIYF. CDR3 bases: TGTGCCAGCAACACAGGGGGGGGTCGGGGGCAAGGAAACACCATATATTTT.